The rows below give T cell receptor beta chains drawn from one sample of a study of cytomegalovirus exposure and HLA in healthy donors. Repertoires were generated with immunoSEQ multiplex PCR, while TCRdb's copy carries only in-frame clones and drops some. The sample has around 120,000 clones, roughly 80% seen once; the top ten hold roughly 3.1%. The sequencing sample was made of PBMCs. Source of these receptors: a young man in good health and CMV-seronegative. Both conserved end residues are part of each CDR3. Fields, in order: clone size, V gene, J gene, D gene, CDR3 DNA, CDR3 protein. A D gene is named only where the DNA matches it firmly. Clone size is given for some rows only: seen once, a few or many times, or a class if the clone is expanded.

NA	TRBV29-1	TRBJ1-1	NA	TGCAGCGTTGAAGATTTAATTCACACTGAAGCTTTCTTT	CSVEDLIHTEAFF
NA	TRBV10-3	TRBJ1-1	NA	TGTGCCACCCAAATTGCGGGGAACACTGAAGCTTTCTTT	CATQIAGNTEAFF
NA	TRBV19	TRBJ2-7	NA	TGTGCCAGTAGTATAAGAGGACTCGGGACCTACGAGCAGTACTTC	CASSIRGLGTYEQYF
NA	TRBV7-9	TRBJ2-5	NA	TGTGCCAGCAGCGAGCAAGAGACCCAGTACTTC	CASSEQETQYF
NA	TRBV7-6	TRBJ2-3	TRBD2	TGTGCCAGCAGCTTAGCCGTAGCGGGCCCAGATACGCAGTATTTT	CASSLAVAGPDTQYF
NA	TRBV27	TRBJ1-2	TRBD1	TGTGCCAGCAGTTTTAGGGACAGCTATGGCTACGCCTTC	CASSFRDSYGYAF
NA	TRBV7-9	TRBJ2-2	NA	TGTGCCAGCAGCTTTCAGGGTACCACCGGGGAGCTGTTTTTT	CASSFQGTTGELFF
NA	TRBV4-1	TRBJ2-7	TRBD1	TGCGCCAGCAGCCAAGATCGGACAGGGAACTACGAGCAGTACTTC	CASSQDRTGNYEQYF
NA	TRBV7-3	TRBJ2-7	NA	TGTGCCAGCAGCTCCCAGTCAGGGCTGCTTTACGAGCAGTACTTC	CASSSQSGLLYEQYF
NA	TRBV7-9	TRBJ2-1	TRBD2	TGTGCCAGCAGCTTCGCTAGCGGGGTCGGTGAGCAGTTCTTC	CASSFASGVGEQFF
NA	TRBV7-9	TRBJ1-1	NA	TGTGCCAGCAGCTTAGCCAGGGTTCAAACTGAAGCTTTCTTT	CASSLARVQTEAFF
NA	TRBV11-2	TRBJ1-1	NA	TGTGCCAGCAGCTTAGGGGCCAGCGGAAGGACTGAAGCTTTCTTT	CASSLGASGRTEAFF
NA	TRBV18	TRBJ1-2	TRBD1	TGTGCCAGCTCGGGGGACAGGGTTTTCTATGGCTACACCTTC	CASSGDRVFYGYTF
NA	TRBV9	TRBJ1-6	TRBD1	TGTGCCAGCAGCGTAGATTCAGGGGGAAATTCACCCCTCCACTTT	CASSVDSGGNSPLHF
NA	TRBV6-1	TRBJ1-5	TRBD1	TGTGCCAGCATTTTATCGGACAGGTCTACTCAGCCCCAGCATTTT	CASILSDRSTQPQHF
NA	TRBV7-7	TRBJ2-3	NA	TGTGCCAGCAGCTCAGCAGGGGAGGGTACGCAGTATTTT	CASSSAGEGTQYF
medium-sized	TRBV6-5	TRBJ2-7	TRBD1	TGTGCCAGCAGTCTGGACAGGCGAAGCGAGCAGTACTTC	CASSLDRRSEQYF
NA	TRBV19	TRBJ1-2	NA	TGTGCCGGTAGTGTTTTCCAGTATGGCTACACCTTC	CAGSVFQYGYTF
NA	TRBV5-4	TRBJ2-1	NA	TGTGCCAGCAGCTTGGAAAGGGGTGGCAATGAGCAGTTCTTC	CASSLERGGNEQFF
few	TRBV28	TRBJ2-6	NA	TGTGCCAGCAGTTCCCCCAACTCTGGGGCCAACGTCCTGACTTTC	CASSSPNSGANVLTF
NA	TRBV11-3	TRBJ2-2	NA	TGTGCCAGCAGCCGCACCTCCACCGAGACCGGGGAGCTGTTTTTT	CASSRTSTETGELFF
NA	TRBV7-8	TRBJ1-1	TRBD1	TGTGCCAGCAGCTTGCGACAGGGTACGAACACTGAAGCTTTCTTT	CASSLRQGTNTEAFF
NA	TRBV7-9	TRBJ1-1	NA	TGTGCCAGCAGCCGACAGGCGGACACTGAAGCTTTCTTT	CASSRQADTEAFF
NA	TRBV4-2	TRBJ1-2	TRBD1	TGTGCCAGCAGCCGAGTTCTTGAGGGGGCCATCTATGGCTACACCTTC	CASSRVLEGAIYGYTF
NA	TRBV6-5	TRBJ1-2	NA	TGTGCCAGCAGTTACTCCGTAAACTATGGCTACACCTTC	CASSYSVNYGYTF
NA	TRBV29-1	TRBJ2-1	NA	TGCAGCGTTGTCCCAGCGGTCTACAATGAGCAGTTCTTC	CSVVPAVYNEQFF
NA	TRBV23-1	TRBJ1-1	NA	TGCGCCAGCAGTCAAGGGGGCGGGGGGGGGACTGAAGCTTTCTTT	CASSQGGGGGTEAFF
NA	TRBV6-1	TRBJ2-1	TRBD1	TGTGCCAGCAGTGCGGGAAGGACAGGGTCGGGCAATGAGCAGTTCTTC	CASSAGRTGSGNEQFF
few	TRBV29-1	TRBJ1-2	NA	TGCAGCGTTGTAAGGCTGGGCGGGGCCAGATCGGGGGGTACCTTC	CSVVRLGGARSGGTF
once	TRBV28	TRBJ1-5	TRBD1	TGTGCCAGCAGTCTAACAGGGGCGGGACAGCCCCAGCATTTT	CASSLTGAGQPQHF
NA	TRBV27	TRBJ2-3	TRBD2	TGTGCCAGCAGTTCTTGGACTAGCGGGAGAGGGGATACGCAGTATTTT	CASSSWTSGRGDTQYF
NA	TRBV5-8	TRBJ1-6	NA	TGTGCCAGCAGCTCTACGTGGGACATTTCTTCACCCCTCCACTTT	CASSSTWDISSPLHF
NA	TRBV11-2	TRBJ1-3	NA	TGTGCCAGCAGCTTTAGAGGCAGCGATGGAAACACCATATATTTT	CASSFRGSDGNTIYF
NA	TRBV6-1	TRBJ2-4	TRBD1	TGTGCCTCCGAACCGGGGCAGGGGGTTAACATTCAGTACTTC	CASEPGQGVNIQYF
NA	TRBV5-4	TRBJ1-2	TRBD1	TGTGCCAGCAGCTTGGCCGGGACAGGGCTTTATGGCTACACCTTC	CASSLAGTGLYGYTF
NA	TRBV29-1	TRBJ2-5	TRBD2	TGCAGCGTTCCTAGGGGACTAGCGGGGGGGCTAGGAGAGACCCAGTACTTC	CSVPRGLAGGLGETQYF
NA	TRBV4-1	TRBJ2-3	TRBD2	TGCGCCAGCAGCCAAGATACGGGGGGGCGAGATACGCAGTATTTT	CASSQDTGGRDTQYF
NA	TRBV30	TRBJ1-2	NA	TGTGCCTGGAGTCCTCAAGAGGTCTATGGCTACACCTTC	CAWSPQEVYGYTF
NA	TRBV30	TRBJ1-2	NA	TGTGCCTGGAGTAACCCCGGGGGCTATGGCTACACCTTC	CAWSNPGGYGYTF
few	TRBV7-8	TRBJ2-1	NA	TGTGCCAGCAGCTTTGCGGCGGGGCCCGGTGGATACAATGAGCAGTTCTTC	CASSFAAGPGGYNEQFF
NA	TRBV6-1	TRBJ1-1	NA	TGTGCCAGCACCACATACACCACTGAAGCTTTCTTT	CASTTYTTEAFF
NA	TRBV19	TRBJ2-3	NA	TGTGCCAGTACCTCGCGGGCCACAGATACGCAGTATTTT	CASTSRATDTQYF
NA	TRBV2	TRBJ2-7	NA	TGTGCCAGCAGTGAAAGTCAGGCCTACGAGCAGTACTTC	CASSESQAYEQYF
NA	TRBV9	TRBJ2-7	TRBD2	TGTGCCAGCAGCGTAGGGTTCGGCGGGAGGGCCTCCTACGAGCAGTACTTC	CASSVGFGGRASYEQYF
once	TRBV30	TRBJ2-6	NA	TGTGCCTGGAGTGTATACAGGGTAGACGGGGCCAACGTCCTGACTTTC	CAWSVYRVDGANVLTF
NA	TRBV2	TRBJ2-3	TRBD1	TGTGCCAGCAGTGAGGCCAGGGGGCTATTCACAGATACGCAGTATTTT	CASSEARGLFTDTQYF
NA	TRBV29-1	TRBJ1-5	NA	TGCAGCGTTGGGGGGACGGAGCGGGGCGATCAGCCCCAGCATTTT	CSVGGTERGDQPQHF
NA	TRBV5-1	TRBJ2-5	TRBD2	TGCGCCAGCAGCGGGGGGACTATCCAAGAGACCCAGTACTTC	CASSGGTIQETQYF